A single sample is the source of the 10 T cell receptor beta chains below, sequenced in a study of blood T cell repertoires in COVID-19. Libraries were prepared by immunoSEQ multiplex PCR; TCRdb keeps only in-frame clonotypes and omits some of them. The table shows tens of thousands of clones, with more than 90% occurring only once. The sequenced sample was peripheral blood. All receptors come from a human donor in a cohort sampled during active COVID-19.

The gene calls are TRBV30 and TRBJ1-2; weak D call: TRBD1 (6 bases). The CDR3 consists of 12 residues. V lost 5 bases, J lost 4 bases, and 11 bases lay in between. CDR1 is GTSNPN and CDR2 is SVGIG in the germline V gene (reference sequence). For the CDR3, the DNA is TGTGCCTGGGCCGGACAGTCCTATGGCTACACCTTC. Its translation: CAWAGQSYGYTF.

This clone qualifies as medium-sized. The V and J genes are TRBV14 and TRBJ2-2; 10 bases are shared with TRBD1. The CDR3 is made up of 18 amino acids. V dropped 1 base and J dropped 5; count of bases not matched to a gene: 10. Germline CDR1 and CDR2: SGHDN and FVKESK. This CDR3 reads CASSQVTGGGSLTGELFF. The DNA for the CDR3 is TGTGCCAGCAGCCAAGTGACAGGGGGCGGATCCCTGACCGGGGAGCTGTTTTTT.

This clone has a single count. The chain couples TRBV5-1 to TRBJ2-5; 9 bases line up with TRBD2. Germline V gene data show CDR1 as SGHRS and CDR2 as YFSETQ. The CDR3 runs to 18 residues. The trim removed 1 base at V and 5 bases at J, leaving 15 bases unmatched. CDR3 in amino acids: CASSLSSSGTTKGETQYF. DNA of the CDR3: TGCGCCAGCAGCTTGTCTTCTAGCGGGACCACAAAAGGGGAGACCCAGTACTTC.

This clone was seen just once. The rearrangement joins TRBV7-9 to TRBJ1-2, with TRBD1 identical over 9 bases. The CDR3 is 15 amino acids. Trimming removed 4 bases from V and 4 bases from J; junction bases left unmatched: 7. Germline CDR1 SEHNR, CDR2 FQNEAQ (reference sequence). The CDR3 protein is CASSSRDRDIYGYTF. CDR3 coding DNA: TGTGCCAGCAGCTCCCGGGACAGGGATATCTATGGCTACACCTTC.

Here the CDR3 reads CAISERFQGRNGDTQYF. Here the CDR3 DNA reads TGTGCCATCAGTGAGCGGTTTCAGGGGCGCAACGGAGATACGCAGTATTTT. The chain links TRBV10-3 to TRBJ2-3; possibly TRBD1 for D (6 bases). The CDR3 covers 17 residues. Germline-derived CDR1 and CDR2 are ENHRY and SYGVKD. V was trimmed by 2 bases and J by 5 bases, leaving 20 bases between them.

Only a few counts were recorded for this clone. The V gene is TRBV6-1, the J gene TRBJ2-2; TRBD1 aligns across 8 bases. The junction had 1 base not matched to a gene; V was cut back by 1 base and J by 6 bases. Germline CDR1 MNHNS, CDR2 SASEGT. The CDR3 is made up of 14 amino acids. The CDR3 nucleotides read TGTGCCAGCAGTGAAGGGACAGGGCCCGGGGAGCTGTTTTTT. Residues: CASSEGTGPGELFF.

The genes are TRBV30 and TRBJ2-5, with 9 nucleotides matching TRBD1. V lost 4 bases, J lost 1 base, and 16 bases stayed unmatched. The CDR3 runs to 18 residues. CDR1 GTSNPN and CDR2 SVGIG come from the germline V gene (reference sequence). The CDR3 region has the DNA TGTGCCTGGAATAAAGGACAGGGGAAGTGGCGGGGCCAAGAGACCCAGTACTTC. It encodes CAWNKGQGKWRGQETQYF.

The chain couples TRBV9 to TRBJ2-7, with D possibly matching TRBD1 (5 bases). The germline CDR1 and CDR2 sequences are SGDLS and YYNGEE. V gave up 3 bases and J gave up 3 bases, with 10 bases separating them. This CDR3 is built from 13 residues. CDR3 DNA sequence: TGTGCCAGCAGCGACGGACAAAACTACGAGCAGTACTTC. It is translated as CASSDGQNYEQYF. Combining the CDR3 with reference TRBV9 and TRBJ2-7 gives the whole variable domain DSGVTQTPKHLITATGQRVTLRCSPRSGDLSVYWYQQSLDQGLQFLIQYYNGEERAKGNILERFSAQQFPDLHSELNLSSLELGDSALYFCASSDGQNYEQYFGPGTRLTVT.

The CDR3 region has the DNA TGCGCCAGCAGCTCGGGAGGTGCAGGGATCCCTGAAGAGCAGTACTTC. Translation: CASSSGGAGIPEEQYF. This rearrangement joins TRBV5-1 to TRBJ2-7; 7 bases line up with TRBD2. V trimming: 3 bases; J trimming: 7 bases; junction bases outside the gene matches: 16. CDR3 size: 16 residues. Germline values: CDR1 SGHRS, CDR2 YFSETQ. Combining the CDR3 with reference TRBV5-1 and TRBJ2-7 gives the whole variable domain KAGVTQTPRYLIKTRGQQVTLSCSPISGHRSVSWYQQTPGQGLQFLFEYFSETQRNKGNFPGRFSGRQFSNSRSEMNVSTLELGDSALYLCASSSGGAGIPEEQYFGPGTRLTVT.

This chain uses TRBV7-9 with TRBJ2-1; 8 positions match TRBD2. The CDR3 spans 13 residues. Germline V lookup: CDR1 SEHNR, CDR2 FQNEAQ (reference sequence). CDR3 bases: TGTGTCGCGGAGGCTAGCGGGTCCAATGAGCAGTTCTTC. This translates into CVAEASGSNEQFF.